The present TCR beta chain was sequenced within a study of blood T cell repertoires in COVID-19. The protocol was immunoSEQ multiplex PCR, while the TCRdb copy is restricted to in-frame clones and leaves out a portion. The sample has some 150,000 clones, approximately 85% seen once; the top ten hold 0.63%. The TCR originated in a man between 60 and 70 years old with COVID-19, enrolled during active disease. Input material: peripheral blood.

CDR3 nucleotides: TGTGCCAGCAGTTCTCCGTTTGGGCGTTACGAGCAGTACTTC. Its translation: CASSSPFGRYEQYF. This chain connects TRBV6-5 to TRBJ2-7, with no clear D. CDR1 MNHEY and CDR2 SVGAGI come from the germline V gene. The CDR3 has 14 amino acids. Trimming took off 4 bases at V and 4 bases at J, with 14 bases between the two ends.